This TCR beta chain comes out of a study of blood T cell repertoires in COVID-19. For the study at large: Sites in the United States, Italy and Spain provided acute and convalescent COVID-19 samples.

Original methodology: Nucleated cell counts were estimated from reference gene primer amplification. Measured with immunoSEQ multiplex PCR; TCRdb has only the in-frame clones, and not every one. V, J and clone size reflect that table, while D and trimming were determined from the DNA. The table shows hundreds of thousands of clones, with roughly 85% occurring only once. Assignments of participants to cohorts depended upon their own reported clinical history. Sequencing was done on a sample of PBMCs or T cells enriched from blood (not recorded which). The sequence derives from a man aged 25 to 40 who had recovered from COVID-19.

The CDR3 loop is CSAKLYTEAFF. Written as DNA, the CDR3 is TGCAGTGCCAAGCTATACACTGAAGCTTTCTTT. The chain has TRBV20-1 and TRBJ1-1; D unclear. Trimming shortened V by 6 bases and J by 3 bases, and 8 bases separated the two germline ends. The CDR3 loop spans 11 amino acids. Germline V gives CDR1 DFQATT, CDR2 SNEGSKA (reference sequence).